These 13 T cell receptor beta chains originate from one sample sequenced in a study of cytomegalovirus exposure and HLA in healthy donors. The PCR employed 60 Vbeta primers together with 13 Jbeta primers. Assay used: immunoSEQ multiplex PCR; TCRdb lists only in-frame clones, some missing. The data show about 280,000 clones, with around nine tenths seen just once and 2% to 3% held by the top ten. The sample comprised PBMCs. These TCRs come from a woman aged 18-29 years in good health and CMV-seronegative.

The chain is built from TRBV11-3 and TRBJ1-1; 8 bases line up with TRBD1. Trimming at V came to 7 bases and at J to 3 bases, leaving 10 bases not matched to a gene. CDR3 size: 15 residues. Per germline, CDR1 SGHNT and CDR2 YENEEA. The CDR3 sequence is CASNAGQGWDTEAFF. In nucleotides, the CDR3 is TGTGCCAGCAACGCAGGACAGGGTTGGGACACTGAAGCTTTCTTT. The variable domain in full, with the rest retrieved from reference TRBV11-3 and TRBJ1-1, is EAGVVQSPRYKIIEKKQPVAFWCNPISGHNTLYWYLQNLGQGPELLIRYENEEAVDDSQLPKDRFSAERLKGVDSTLKIQPAELGDSAVYLCASNAGQGWDTEAFFGQGTRLTVV.

The rearrangement joins TRBV29-1 to TRBJ1-2; a weak D match, TRBD1 (5 bases). This CDR3 spans 14 amino acids. Germline CDR1 is SQVTM and CDR2 is ANQGSEA. V lost 7 bases, J lost 4 bases, and 19 bases lay in between. The chain's CDR3 is CSAPEAGDPYGYTF. The CDR3 region has the DNA TGCAGCGCCCCAGAGGCGGGGGATCCCTATGGCTACACCTTC.

The V gene is TRBV7-3, the J gene TRBJ2-7; D may be TRBD2 (6 bases). The ends were cut back, 1 base at V and 6 bases at J, with 10 bases in the middle. CDR3 size: 13 residues. Germline CDR1 and CDR2: SGHTA and FQGTGA. The CDR3 DNA reads TGTGCCAGCAGCTTAAGTCGGGGGACCGAGCAGTACTTC. Translating gives CASSLSRGTEQYF.

This clone was recorded a few times. The chain is built from TRBV7-6 and TRBJ2-1, with TRBD1 matching over 7 bases. The CDR3 runs 12 residues. CDR1 and CDR2 (germline): SGHVS, FNYEAQ. Unmatched junction bases numbered 7, after V lost 5 bases and J lost 12 bases. The CDR3 spells CASSPGGYVQFF. CDR3 DNA sequence: TGTGCCAGCAGCCCAGGGGGTTATGTGCAGTTCTTC.

This chain uses TRBV7-9 with TRBJ2-7, with 8 bases identical to TRBD1. J lost 4 bases, V lost 0 bases, and 8 bases had no gene match. Germline-derived CDR1 and CDR2 are SEHNR and FQNEAQ (reference sequence). CDR3 length equals 16 residues. This CDR3 reads CASSLAWGTGDYEQYF. DNA for the CDR3: TGTGCCAGCAGCTTAGCTTGGGGGACAGGAGATTACGAGCAGTACTTC. Together with reference TRBV7-9 and TRBJ2-7, the CDR3 gives the full variable domain: DTGVSQNPRHKITKRGQNVTFRCDPISEHNRLYWYRQTLGQGPEFLTYFQNEAQLEKSRLLSDRFSAERPKGSFSTLEIQRTEQGDSAMYLCASSLAWGTGDYEQYFGPGTRLTVT.

The chain couples TRBV30 to TRBJ2-2; no clear D gene. Trimming pared 0 bases from V and 3 bases from J, leaving 11 bases between. CDR1 and CDR2 from the germline V gene are GTSNPN and SVGIG (reference sequence). The CDR3 is made up of 15 amino acids. The DNA of the CDR3 is TGTGCCTGGAGTGTACAGTTTATCGACACCGGGGAGCTGTTTTTT. This codes for CAWSVQFIDTGELFF.

V usage is TRBV10-3 and J usage is TRBJ1-2; perhaps TRBD1 as D (5 bases). V was clipped by 4 bases and J by 5 bases, with 14 bases between them. The CDR3 contains 14 residues. Germline V gene data show CDR1 as ENHRY and CDR2 as SYGVKD. The DNA for the CDR3 is TGTGCCATCAGTGTTCAGGGAAAGGGGTATGGCTACACCTTC. This codes for CAISVQGKGYGYTF.

The chain has TRBV25-1 and TRBJ1-2; D is ambiguous. The CDR3 spans 13 residues. CDR1 is MGHDK, CDR2 SYGVNS, per germline. V was trimmed by 3 bases and J by 2 bases, leaving 7 bases between them. The CDR3 region is CASSDPMNYGYTF. The CDR3 nucleotides read TGTGCCAGCAGTGACCCTATGAACTATGGCTACACCTTC.

The rearrangement uses TRBV9 and TRBJ2-5; 7 positions match TRBD1. The end of the DNA is better explained by TRBJ2-7, so the J call may be wrong. The V gene's germline CDR1 is SGDLS and CDR2 YYNGEE. This CDR3 spans 15 amino acids. This CDR3 is CASSVSGGRGYEQYF. DNA for the CDR3: TGTGCCAGCAGCGTTTCAGGGGGTAGGGGGTACGAGCAGTACTTC.

The chain employs TRBV19 and TRBJ2-6; D not certain. The CDR3 extends over 14 amino acids. Trimming cost V 3 bases and J 4 bases, with 7 bases left between them. Per the germline V gene, CDR1 is LNHDA and CDR2 is SQIVND (reference sequence). The CDR3 spells CASSILGGANVLTF. CDR3 in DNA: TGTGCCAGTAGTATTCTTGGCGGGGCCAACGTCCTGACTTTC.

The rearrangement links TRBV25-1 to TRBJ2-3; 13 bases map to TRBD2. J was trimmed by 2 bases and V by 7 bases; bases with no gene match: 12. The CDR3 spans 18 residues. CDR1 is MGHDK, CDR2 SYGVNS, per germline. CDR3 region: CASKKSSGLAGFTDTQYF. DNA for the CDR3: TGTGCCAGCAAAAAAAGTTCGGGACTAGCGGGATTCACAGATACGCAGTATTTT.

The V call is TRBV6-1, the J call TRBJ2-7; 7 bases map to TRBD2. The V and J ends lost 2 bases and 4 bases, in that order; junction bases with no gene match: 8. The CDR3 runs 15 residues. Germline CDR1 MNHNS, CDR2 SASEGT. The CDR3 nucleotides read TGTGCCAGCAGTGAACCCTCCGGGGGGATATACGAGCAGTACTTC. This gives the protein CASSEPSGGIYEQYF.

The J gene is TRBJ2-7, the V gene TRBV9; 11 bases agree with TRBD2. There are 13 residues in the CDR3. The ends lost 4 bases at V and 7 bases at J; junction bases unmatched: 4. Germline V gives CDR1 SGDLS, CDR2 YYNGEE. CDR3 sequence (DNA): TGTGCCAGCAGCTTCGGACTAGCGGGTGAGCAGTACTTC. This codes for CASSFGLAGEQYF.